The 10 T cell receptor beta chains below were found in one sample sequenced in a study (dated by TCRdb to between 2014 and 2017). Libraries were made using 5' RACE. The data were produced on an Illumina MiSeq. TCRdb ran its own pipeline on the public reads, namely fastp trimming at Q25 and MiXCR clone calling, and kept in-frame beta chains. Rows are unified per CDR3 protein, each entry keeping the most common DNA and genes. This sample lists 45,000 to 55,000 distinct CDR3 sequences; around 24% were detected once. The ten largest clonotypes hold roughly 3.1% of the sample. The sample consisted of tumor-infiltrating naive CD4+ T cells sorted from the breast tumor. What the cell subset or site label conveys for this sample: naive CD4+ T cells, CD4+CD45RA+CD25-. The receptor source for this set is a female donor with breast cancer.

The V call is TRBV19, the J call TRBJ1-3; D call uncertain. Trimming stripped 2 bases from V and 0 bases from J, with 11 bases between. The CDR3 is made up of 16 amino acids. Looked up from germline, CDR1 is LNHDA and CDR2 is SQIVND (reference sequence). CDR3 sequence (DNA): TGTGCCAGTAGTATAACCCCCGGGAGCTCTGGAAACACCATATATTTT. It is translated as CASSITPGSSGNTIYF.

This clonotype was counted a single time. The V call is TRBV10-3, the J call TRBJ2-5; D is ambiguous. V lost 7 bases, J lost 5 bases, and 8 bases lay in between. CDR3 length: 11 residues. Germline loops: CDR1 ENHRY, CDR2 SYGVKD. CDR3 DNA sequence: TGTGCCATCACAAACCGGGAGACCCAGTACTTC. It encodes CAITNRETQYF.

This clonotype was detected a few times. V usage is TRBV7-9 and J usage is TRBJ1-2; TRBD1 matches 11 bases. J lost 4 bases, V lost 4 bases, and 5 bases had no gene match. The germline gives CDR1 SEHNR, CDR2 FQNEAQ (reference sequence). The CDR3 totals 15 residues. The DNA for the CDR3 is TGTGCCAGCAGCTCCGGACAGGGGGCTGGCTATGGCTACACCTTC. Its protein product is CASSSGQGAGYGYTF.

This clonotype was seen a handful of times. The rearrangement uses TRBV7-2 and TRBJ1-2; the D gene is possibly TRBD1 (5 bases). Trimming took 5 bases from V and 6 from J, leaving 13 bases between them. Germline CDR1 reads SGHTA; CDR2 reads FQGNSA. The CDR3 is 13 residues long. CDR3 sequence reads: CASSLGREDGYTF. DNA for the CDR3: TGTGCCAGCAGCCTAGGCAGGGAGGATGGCTACACCTTC.

The chain joins TRBV12-3 or TRBV12-4 to TRBJ1-5; maybe TRBD1 (5 bases). The V and J ends lost 7 bases and 7 bases respectively, with 14 bases between them. This CDR3 spans 13 amino acids. CDR3 protein: CASTRRGDQPQHF. The CDR3 nucleotides read TGTGCCAGCACCCGGAGAGGGGACCAGCCCCAGCATTTT.

This clonotype was observed a handful of times. The chain links TRBV2 to TRBJ2-1; D may be TRBD1 (6 bases). The CDR3 totals 13 residues. Germline V lookup: CDR1 SNHLY, CDR2 FYNNEI. Trimming left V 3 bases short and J 6 bases short, with 9 bases between. CDR3 sequence reads: CASSDTGSNEQFF. The DNA of the CDR3 is TGTGCCAGCAGTGACACAGGGAGCAATGAGCAGTTCTTC.

This chain links TRBV4-2 with TRBJ1-1; 7 nucleotides line up with TRBD1. The CDR3 is 15 residues long. The ends lost 1 base at V and 3 bases at J; junction bases unmatched: 5. The V gene's germline CDR1 is LGHNA and CDR2 YNFKEQ. This CDR3 is CASSQVDRADTEAFF. CDR3 sequence (DNA): TGTGCCAGCAGCCAAGTCGACAGGGCCGACACTGAAGCTTTCTTT.

The V and J genes are TRBV29-1 and TRBJ2-1; D ambiguous. Deletions cut 5 bases from V and 4 bases from J, with 6 bases between. This CDR3 has 11 residues. CDR1 and CDR2 (germline): SQVTM, ANQGSEA. The CDR3 reads CSVYRYNEQFF. The CDR3 DNA is TGCAGCGTTTACAGATACAATGAGCAGTTCTTC.

In its sample, this clonotype was seen many times. CDR3 residues: CASRQVNLYEQYF. CDR3 DNA sequence: TGTGCCAGTCGACAGGTTAACCTCTACGAGCAGTACTTC. The J gene is TRBJ2-7, the V gene TRBV6-5; weak D call: TRBD1 (6 bases). This CDR3 contains 13 residues. Trimming took 9 bases from V and 3 from J, leaving 15 bases between them. CDR1 and CDR2 (germline): MNHEY, SVGAGI.

This clonotype was picked up a small number of times. In DNA form, the CDR3 reads TGTGCCACAAGAACTGCGGGCGGGAGGAGCTACAATGAGCAGTTCTTC. This codes for CATRTAGGRSYNEQFF. This chain links TRBV12-3 or TRBV12-4 with TRBJ2-1; TRBD2 agrees at 8 bases. The CDR3 totals 16 residues. V gave up 10 bases and J gave up 3 bases; unmatched junction bases: 14.